The next 28 T cell receptor beta chains were all read from a single sample in a study of cytomegalovirus exposure and HLA in healthy donors. The assay was immunoSEQ multiplex PCR, and TCRdb's table has in-frame clones only and misses some. The sample lists fewer than 85,000 clones, around 90% occurring once. The sample comprised PBMCs. Source of these receptors: a woman younger than 30 in good health and CMV-seropositive.

The chain employs TRBV30 and TRBJ1-1; D possibly corresponds to TRBD1 (6 bases). The V and J ends lost 4 bases and 7 bases respectively, with 19 bases between them. Germline V gene lookup returns CDR1 GTSNPN and CDR2 SVGIG (reference sequence). The CDR3 is 14 amino acids. CDR3 loop: CAWTGGARPFEAFF. In DNA, the CDR3 is TGTGCCTGGACCGGGGGGGCTAGGCCATTTGAAGCTTTCTTT.

The chain has TRBV7-9 and TRBJ1-5; D might be TRBD1 (5 bases). Per germline, CDR1 SEHNR and CDR2 FQNEAQ (reference sequence). This CDR3 spans 15 amino acids. V lost 4 bases, J lost 2 bases, and 12 bases lay in between. The DNA of the CDR3 is TGTGCCAGCAGCTCCTCAGGGCAGGGCAATCAGCCCCAGCATTTT. The encoded protein is CASSSSGQGNQPQHF.

V is TRBV6-5 and J is TRBJ2-3, with 8 nucleotides matching TRBD2. The germline CDR1 and CDR2 sequences are MNHEY and SVGAGI. CDR3 length: 16 amino acids. V lost 1 base and J lost 7; bases outside the gene matches: 10. The CDR3 protein is CASSYYRGLGKNTQYF. DNA for the CDR3: TGTGCCAGCAGTTACTACCGGGGACTAGGGAAGAATACGCAGTATTTT.

The CDR3 region is CASSLRAQGLTSTDTQYF. CDR3 coding DNA: TGTGCCAGCTCACTAAGGGCCCAAGGACTAACGAGCACAGATACGCAGTATTTT. The genes are TRBV18 and TRBJ2-3, with D maybe TRBD2 (6 bases). CDR3 length: 18 amino acids. Germline lookup yields CDR1 KGHSH and CDR2 LQKENI. Trimming cost V 4 bases and J 0 bases, with 20 bases left between them.

The V and J genes are TRBV27 and TRBJ2-3; TRBD2 aligns across 7 bases. V gave up 0 bases and J gave up 4 bases; unmatched junction bases: 13. Germline V gene sequence: CDR1 MNHEY, CDR2 SMNVEV (reference sequence). The length of the CDR3 is 18 residues. The CDR3 DNA reads as TGTGCCAGCAGTTTATCGATAGTTACTAGCGCGGAACCAGATACGCAGTATTTT. Translation gives CASSLSIVTSAEPDTQYF.

V gene TRBV28 combines with J gene TRBJ2-1; 14 bases match TRBD2. Unmatched junction bases numbered 10, after V lost 4 bases and J lost 8 bases. Per the germline V gene, CDR1 is MDHEN and CDR2 is SYDVKM. This CDR3 region has 17 residues. The CDR3 DNA reads as TGTGCCAGCAGTTCGACAGGACTAGCGGGAGGTTTGCATGAGCAGTTCTTC. The encoded protein is CASSSTGLAGGLHEQFF.

V gene TRBV6-1 combines with J gene TRBJ1-1; tentative D call: TRBD1 (5 bases). The CDR3 runs to 13 residues. Per the germline V gene, CDR1 is MNHNS and CDR2 is SASEGT. Trimming took 3 bases from V and 1 from J, leaving 6 bases between them. CDR3 in DNA: TGTGCCAGCAGTGAGACAGAGAACACTGAAGCTTTCTTT. It is translated as CASSETENTEAFF.

CDR3: CASSLGQGYNSPLHF. CDR3 nucleotides: TGTGCCAGCAGCTTAGGCCAGGGATATAATTCACCCCTCCACTTT. V usage is TRBV7-9 and J usage is TRBJ1-6; maybe TRBD1 (5 bases). Per germline, CDR1 SEHNR and CDR2 FQNEAQ (reference sequence). The CDR3 is 15 residues long. The germline V and J ends were trimmed by 1 base and 4 bases, with 8 bases remaining between them.

The gene calls are TRBV7-9 and TRBJ2-3; D perhaps matches TRBD2 (6 bases). This CDR3 has 14 residues. Germline loops: CDR1 SEHNR, CDR2 FQNEAQ (reference sequence). V was cut by 5 bases and J by 3 bases, with 12 bases left in between. CDR3 sequence (DNA): TGTGCCAGCAGCGCTTATGCGGGAACAGATACGCAGTATTTT. The encoded protein is CASSAYAGTDTQYF.

The chain joins TRBV6-5 to TRBJ1-5, with a weak D call TRBD1 (5 bases). Per the germline V gene, CDR1 is MNHEY and CDR2 is SVGAGI. The V end was cut by 5 bases, the J end by 0 bases, with 8 bases between. The CDR3 runs to 14 residues. The CDR3 loop reads CASSRQYSNQPQHF. As DNA, the CDR3 is TGTGCCAGCAGTCGACAGTATAGCAATCAGCCCCAGCATTTT.

The V gene is TRBV30, the J gene TRBJ2-7, with 9 bases lining up with TRBD2. J was trimmed by 0 bases and V by 8 bases; bases with no gene match: 5. Per the germline V gene, CDR1 is GTSNPN and CDR2 is SVGIG (reference sequence). The CDR3 runs 13 residues. The CDR3 region is CAGIAGDSYEQYF. CDR3 nucleotides: TGTGCCGGTATAGCGGGGGACTCCTACGAGCAGTACTTC.

CDR3 loop: CASSHPSGALRFETQYF. CDR3 nucleotide sequence: TGTGCCAGCAGCCACCCTAGCGGGGCCCTGCGGTTTGAGACCCAGTACTTC. V gene TRBV14 combines with J gene TRBJ2-5; 9 nucleotides agree with TRBD2. The CDR3 spans 17 residues. V lost 3 bases and J lost 5; bases outside the gene matches: 13. The germline V gene encodes CDR1 SGHDN and CDR2 FVKESK.

The genes are TRBV23-1 and TRBJ1-1, with 9 bases lining up with TRBD1. TRBV23-1 is flagged as an ORF with uncertain function. With 7 bases clipped from V and 6 bases from J, the junction kept 15 bases outside the gene matches. The CDR3 length is 16 residues. Here the CDR3 reads CASKPQGAGEIPEAFF. In DNA, the CDR3 is TGCGCCAGCAAACCACAGGGGGCGGGTGAGATTCCTGAAGCTTTCTTT.

This clone came up once. The chain joins TRBV29-1 to TRBJ2-5; 8 bases agree with TRBD1. With V trimmed by 8 bases and J by 3 bases, 8 bases remained unmatched. The germline gives CDR1 SQVTM, CDR2 ANQGSEA. This CDR3 is 13 amino acids long. The CDR3 nucleotides read TGCAGCTCCCGGGACAGGACTAAAGAGACCCAGTACTTC. Translated: CSSRDRTKETQYF.

The V call is TRBV4-1, the J call TRBJ1-4; D not resolved. From germline, CDR1 is MGHRA and CDR2 YSYEKL. The CDR3 extends over 15 amino acids. V lost 0 bases and J 4 bases, leaving 9 bases between the germline ends. The CDR3 DNA reads as TGCGCCAGCAGCCAAGAGTGGCCCCTTAATGAAAAACTGTTTTTT. This gives the protein CASSQEWPLNEKLFF.

The V gene is TRBV27, the J gene TRBJ2-3; a weak D match, TRBD1 (5 bases). Germline V CDR1 and CDR2: MNHEY, SMNVEV (reference sequence). The V end lost 5 bases, the J end lost 2 bases, and 14 bases lay between the germline ends. The length of the CDR3 is 15 residues. The CDR3 region is CASSTQDSLTDTQYF. In DNA form, the CDR3 reads TGTGCCAGCAGTACACAGGATAGCCTCACAGATACGCAGTATTTT.

In nucleotides, the CDR3 is TGTGCCAGCTCACCGTCTCGGGGGACTGAAGCTTTCTTT. This encodes CASSPSRGTEAFF. This chain links TRBV18 with TRBJ1-1, with D possibly being TRBD1 (5 bases). The CDR3 consists of 13 residues. V dropped 3 bases and J dropped 5 bases, with 10 bases sitting between them. CDR1 is KGHSH, CDR2 LQKENI, per germline.

This clone appeared a single time. The chain employs TRBV27 and TRBJ2-5; 7 nucleotides align to TRBD1. Germline V lookup: CDR1 MNHEY, CDR2 SMNVEV (reference sequence). Trimming cost V 5 bases and J 5 bases; bases outside gene matches: 8. This CDR3 is 14 amino acids long. CDR3 nucleotides: TGTGCCAGCAGTGAAGAAGGGGGCAGGGAGACCCAGTACTTC. Protein product: CASSEEGGRETQYF.

CDR3 sequence: CASSVGSRSSYNEQFF. The CDR3 DNA is TGTGCCAGCAGCGTAGGTTCGCGGAGCTCCTACAATGAGCAGTTCTTC. The rearrangement uses TRBV9 and TRBJ2-1; D gene unclear. V was trimmed by 0 bases and J by 0 bases, leaving 10 bases between them. Germline CDR1 reads SGDLS; CDR2 reads YYNGEE. The CDR3 is 16 residues long.

CDR3 DNA sequence: TGTGCCTGGAGTTGGTGGGGACTAGCGGGGGGGATAAATGAGCAGTTCTTC. Translating it yields CAWSWWGLAGGINEQFF. This chain joins TRBV30 and TRBJ2-1, with TRBD2 matching over 16 bases. The germline V gene has CDR1 GTSNPN and CDR2 SVGIG (reference sequence). The CDR3 covers 17 residues. V lost 2 bases to trimming and J lost 7 bases; unmatched junction nucleotides: 8.

The J gene is TRBJ2-2, the V gene TRBV29-1; the match to TRBD2 covers 16 bases. J lost 3 bases, V lost 5 bases, and 6 bases had no gene match. CDR1 is SQVTM and CDR2 is ANQGSEA in the germline V gene. The CDR3 covers 17 residues. CDR3 region: CSVKGLAGGPDTGELFF. Written as DNA, the CDR3 is TGCAGCGTTAAGGGACTAGCGGGAGGGCCGGACACCGGGGAGCTGTTTTTT.

The chain is built from TRBV5-6 and TRBJ1-6; D is perhaps TRBD1 (6 bases). Deletions cut 0 bases from V and 6 bases from J, with 13 bases between. The CDR3 loop spans 16 amino acids. Looked up from germline, CDR1 is SGHDT and CDR2 is YYEEEE. This CDR3 reads CASSLGVDSRNSPLHF. Here the CDR3 DNA reads TGTGCCAGCAGCTTGGGTGTGGACAGTCGTAATTCACCCCTCCACTTT.

The chain joins TRBV5-8 to TRBJ1-1; TRBD1 matches 9 bases. The CDR3 runs 13 residues. Looked up from germline, CDR1 is SGHTS and CDR2 is YDEGEE. J lost 4 bases, V lost 6 bases, and 4 bases had no gene match. CDR3 in DNA: TGTGCCAGCAACGACAGGGGGGGCACTGAAGCTTTCTTT. The encoded protein is CASNDRGGTEAFF.

This clone came up a few times. The chain carries TRBV5-4 and TRBJ2-3, with 10 bases that match TRBD2. Trimming removed 4 bases from V and 0 bases from J; junction bases left unmatched: 2. CDR1 and CDR2 (germline): SGHNT, YYREEE (reference sequence). The CDR3 runs 15 residues. CDR3 sequence: CASSATSGSTDTQYF. DNA of the CDR3: TGTGCCAGCAGCGCGACTAGCGGGAGCACAGATACGCAGTATTTT. The full variable domain, completed using reference TRBV5-4 and TRBJ2-3, is ETGVTQSPTHLIKTRGQQVTLRCSSQSGHNTVSWYQQALGQGPQFIFQYYREEENGRGNFPPRFSGLQFPNYSSELNVNALELDDSALYLCASSATSGSTDTQYFGPGTRLTVL.

This chain joins TRBV25-1 and TRBJ2-2; D not certain. The CDR3 contains 13 residues. Germline-derived CDR1 and CDR2 are MGHDK and SYGVNS. V was cut by 3 bases and J by 6 bases, with 8 bases left in between. CDR3: CASSELVAGELFF. The CDR3 DNA is TGTGCCAGCAGTGAGCTAGTGGCCGGGGAGCTGTTTTTT.

This rearrangement joins TRBV11-2 to TRBJ2-1; weak D call: TRBD2 (5 bases). CDR1 is SGHAT and CDR2 is FQNNGV in the germline V gene. Trimming cost V 2 bases and J 4 bases, with 21 bases left between them. The CDR3 spans 18 residues. The CDR3 bases are TGTGCCAGCAGCTTATACCCCCCCCAAGCGGATATATACAATGAGCAGTTCTTC. Translation gives CASSLYPPQADIYNEQFF. Filled out from reference TRBV11-2 and TRBJ2-1, the complete variable domain reads EAGVAQSPRYKIIEKRQSVAFWCNPISGHATLYWYQQILGQGPKLLIQFQNNGVVDDSQLPKDRFSAERLKGVDSTLKIQPAKLEDSAVYLCASSLYPPQADIYNEQFFGPGTRLTVL.

This chain links TRBV27 with TRBJ1-4, with D perhaps matching TRBD1 (6 bases). The CDR3 length is 14 residues. Germline loops: CDR1 MNHEY, CDR2 SMNVEV (reference sequence). V lost 1 base and J lost 8, with 11 bases in between. CDR3 sequence reads: CASSLWAGAEKLFF. The DNA of the CDR3 is TGTGCCAGCAGTTTATGGGCAGGGGCCGAAAAACTGTTTTTT. Based on the CDR3 plus reference TRBV27 and TRBJ1-4, the full variable domain is EAQVTQNPRYLITVTGKKLTVTCSQNMNHEYMSWYRQDPGLGLRQIYYSMNVEVTDKGDVPEGYKVSRKEKRNFPLILESPSPNQTSLYFCASSLWAGAEKLFFGSGTQLSVL.

V is TRBV15 and J is TRBJ2-7; the match to TRBD1 covers 9 bases. The CDR3 spans 14 residues. Germline V gene data show CDR1 as LNHNV and CDR2 as YYDKDF (reference sequence). The ends lost 2 bases at V and 3 bases at J; junction bases unmatched: 2. CDR3: CATSRSTGGYEQYF. CDR3 DNA sequence: TGTGCCACCAGCAGATCGACAGGGGGCTACGAGCAGTACTTC. Full variable domain (rest looked up from reference TRBV15 and TRBJ2-7): DAMVIQNPRYQVTQFGKPVTLSCSQTLNHNVMYWYQQKSSQAPKLLFHYYDKDFNNEADTPDNFQSRRPNTSFCFLDIRSPGLGDTAMYLCATSRSTGGYEQYFGPGTRLTVT.